This T cell receptor (beta chain) was obtained from a study of blood T cell repertoires in COVID-19. There are 19 residues in the CDR3. V trimming: 4 bases; J trimming: 2 bases; junction bases outside the gene matches: 17. From germline, CDR1 is LNHDA and CDR2 SQIVND (reference sequence). Produced via immunoSEQ multiplex PCR; TCRdb's table is partial and in-frame only. The sample holds 200,000 to 250,000 clones, around 85% seen once. Source material: PBMCs or T cells enriched from blood (not recorded which). This chain joins TRBV19 and TRBJ2-7, with TRBD1 matching 10 bases. The sequence came from a woman in her thirties or forties with acute COVID-19. This CDR3 is CASSSLLGQGSTSAYEQYF. Written as DNA, the CDR3 is TGTGCCAGTAGTAGCTTATTGGGACAGGGGTCAACCTCCGCCTACGAGCAGTACTTC. Variable domain in full (rest from reference TRBV19 and TRBJ2-7): DGGITQSPKYLFRKEGQNVTLSCEQNLNHDAMYWYRQDPGQGLRLIYYSQIVNDFQKGDIAEGYSVSREKKESFPLTVTSAQKNPTAFYLCASSSLLGQGSTSAYEQYFGPGTRLTVT.